The 31 T cell receptor beta chains in this list originate from one sample, sequenced in a study of vaccination and CD4 T cells after COVID-19 (dated by TCRdb to between 2020 and 2023). Libraries were prepared through PCR. TCRdb names Illumina iSeq 100 as the instrument used. DNA from cultured CD4+ T cells was subjected to TCR sequencing with the Oncomine TCR Beta short-read assay at the Johns Hopkins FTIC core. Clones were called with MiXCR by TCRdb after fastp trimmed the public reads at Q25, and only in-frame beta chains were retained. Rows are combined by CDR3 protein, so each entry shows the most common genes and DNA. Recorded for this sample are 20,000 to 30,000 distinct CDR3 sequences; 40% to 45% of them occurred a single time. The ten top clones hold around 9.9% of the sample. The antigens of these receptors remain unknown. The sample's treatment or condition label, in plain terms: roughly ten-day PBMC culture with coronavirus spike peptide pools or control peptides (ViraFEST assay).

Specimen: CD4+ T cells from blood, cultured in vitro. The receptor set was obtained from a human donor who had recovered from COVID-19.

The chain carries TRBV6-1 and TRBJ1-2; 11 nucleotides match TRBD1. The V gene's germline CDR1 is MNHNS and CDR2 SASEGT. The CDR3 has 16 amino acids. The trim removed 7 bases at V and 1 base at J, leaving 8 bases unmatched. The CDR3 spells CASNPGQGAVNYGYTF. The CDR3 DNA reads TGTGCCAGCAACCCCGGACAGGGGGCAGTTAACTATGGCTACACCTTC.

The gene calls are TRBV7-2 and TRBJ1-2, with TRBD1 matching over 8 bases. The CDR3 runs to 15 residues. The V segment lost 1 base and the J segment 4 bases; nucleotides outside the gene matches: 5. The germline V gene encodes CDR1 SGHTA and CDR2 FQGNSA. CDR3 region: CASSLDAGGRYGYTF. The CDR3 nucleotides read TGTGCCAGCAGCTTAGATGCAGGGGGCCGCTATGGCTACACCTTC.

This clonotype was counted a few times. This chain links TRBV4-1 with TRBJ2-3; D is unresolved. Germline CDR1 reads MGHRA; CDR2 reads YSYEKL. This CDR3 has 12 residues. Trimming shortened V by 1 base and J by 2 bases, and 1 base separated the two germline ends. CDR3 sequence: CASSQATDTQYF. The CDR3 DNA follows: TGCGCCAGCAGCCAAGCCACAGATACGCAGTATTTT.

The V call is TRBV6-5, the J call TRBJ2-1; no clear D gene. The CDR3 is 15 residues long. Germline CDR1 reads MNHEY; CDR2 reads SVGAGI. Trimming took off 2 bases at V and 1 base at J, with 9 bases between the two ends. CDR3 bases: TGTGCCAGCAGTTACGTAGCTAGTTCCTACAATGAGCAGTTCTTC. Translation: CASSYVASSYNEQFF.

This clonotype has more than one count but fewer than ten. This sequence joins TRBV6-2 or TRBV6-3 and TRBJ1-5, with 8 positions matching TRBD1. The V and J ends lost 8 bases and 3 bases, in that order; junction bases with no gene match: 3. CDR1 and CDR2 (germline): MNHEY, SVGEGT. The CDR3 contains 13 residues. The CDR3 region is CASRDRTNQPQHF. CDR3 sequence (DNA): TGTGCCAGCCGGGACAGGACCAATCAGCCCCAGCATTTT.

The V call is TRBV20-1, the J call TRBJ2-5; TRBD2 agrees at 13 bases. The CDR3 contains 16 residues. After removal of 3 bases from V and 3 bases from J, the junction contained 7 bases not matched to a gene. Germline V gives CDR1 DFQATT, CDR2 SNEGSKA (reference sequence). The CDR3 spells CSARLLAGGRKETQYF. The CDR3 DNA reads as TGCAGTGCTAGGTTACTAGCGGGGGGGCGGAAAGAGACCCAGTACTTC.

The chain combines TRBV7-6 with TRBJ1-2, with 7 nucleotides matching TRBD1. The CDR3 length is 14 residues. V shed 3 bases and J 0 bases; nucleotides not matched to a gene: 1. Per the germline V gene, CDR1 is SGHVS and CDR2 is FNYEAQ. CDR3 loop: CASSLGQPNYGYTF. The CDR3 coding sequence is TGTGCCAGCAGCTTGGGACAGCCTAACTATGGCTACACCTTC.

The CDR3 loop reads CASSPTGGSNYGYTF. The CDR3 nucleotides are TGTGCCAGCAGCCCAACAGGGGGCTCTAACTATGGCTACACCTTC. The V gene is TRBV7-2, the J gene TRBJ1-2; 9 nucleotides agree with TRBD1. V was pared by 5 bases and J by 0 bases, with 4 bases of the junction left unmatched. The CDR3 spans 15 residues. Germline loops: CDR1 SGHTA, CDR2 FQGNSA.

V and J are TRBV6-1 and TRBJ2-6; no clear D. CDR1 MNHNS and CDR2 SASEGT come from the germline V gene. The V end was cut by 7 bases, the J end by 2 bases, with 9 bases between. This CDR3 contains 14 residues. This CDR3 is CASMAVAGANVLTF. The DNA of the CDR3 is TGTGCCAGCATGGCGGTGGCTGGGGCCAACGTCCTGACTTTC.

The chain employs TRBV29-1 and TRBJ1-1; 7 nucleotides match TRBD1. The germline V gene encodes CDR1 SQVTM and CDR2 ANQGSEA. V lost 3 bases to trimming and J lost 10 bases; unmatched junction nucleotides: 11. CDR3 length equals 13 residues. The CDR3, as DNA: TGCAGCGTTGACGTAAGGGGGCTAGAGAGAGCTTTCTTT. As protein: CSVDVRGLERAFF.

This clonotype showed up just a few times. The gene calls are TRBV19 and TRBJ1-6; D not resolved. The CDR3 covers 14 residues. Trimming pared 1 base from V and 4 bases from J, leaving 5 bases between. From germline, CDR1 is LNHDA and CDR2 SQIVND (reference sequence). CDR3 residues: CASSIGGYNSPLHF. CDR3 in DNA: TGTGCCAGTAGTATAGGAGGGTATAATTCACCCCTCCACTTT.

The rearrangement links TRBV5-1 to TRBJ1-2; D ambiguous. Trimming took 6 bases from V and 8 from J, leaving 23 bases between them. The CDR3 extends over 15 amino acids. From germline, CDR1 is SGHRS and CDR2 YFSETQ. The DNA for the CDR3 is TGCGCCAGCACCCCTACTCACAGCTTATCTGGAGGCTACACCTTC. Amino acids: CASTPTHSLSGGYTF.

This clonotype was observed a handful of times. CDR3 nucleotide sequence: TGTGCCAGCAGCCCGGGGACCTCTTTGGATTCACCCCTCCACTTT. Translating gives CASSPGTSLDSPLHF. The V and J genes are TRBV7-2 and TRBJ1-6; TRBD1 is a possible D gene (5 bases). Germline V gene sequence: CDR1 SGHTA, CDR2 FQGNSA. V was clipped by 5 bases and J by 8 bases, with 16 bases between them. This CDR3 contains 15 residues.

This chain connects TRBV4-1 to TRBJ2-7, with D perhaps being TRBD1 or TRBD2 (5 bases each). The CDR3 loop spans 14 amino acids. Trimming left V 1 base short and J 5 bases short, with 12 bases between. CDR1 and CDR2 from the germline V gene are MGHRA and YSYEKL. CDR3 in DNA: TGCGCCAGCAGCCAAGGCGTAGGGGACGACGAGCAGTACTTC. Translated: CASSQGVGDDEQYF.

The DNA for the CDR3 is TGTGCCAGCAATTGGGGCACAGGGCTTTCTGTCTACACCTTC. It translates to CASNWGTGLSVYTF. The chain couples TRBV2 to TRBJ1-2, with D possibly being TRBD1 (6 bases). The CDR3 is made up of 14 amino acids. V dropped 7 bases and J dropped 10 bases, with 22 bases sitting between them. Germline V CDR1 and CDR2: SNHLY, FYNNEI.

This clonotype was observed a few times. This chain links TRBV27 with TRBJ1-2, with unresolved D. Trimming cost V 0 bases and J 2 bases, with 7 bases left between them. Germline V gene data show CDR1 as MNHEY and CDR2 as SMNVEV (reference sequence). CDR3 length equals 14 residues. The CDR3 is CASSLSERNYGYTF. The CDR3 nucleotides are TGTGCCAGCAGTTTATCGGAGAGGAACTATGGCTACACCTTC.

This clonotype was observed a single time. The V gene is TRBV20-1, the J gene TRBJ2-7; 12 bases are shared with TRBD1. V was pared by 2 bases and J by 4 bases, with 9 bases of the junction left unmatched. Germline CDR1 and CDR2: DFQATT and SNEGSKA (reference sequence). The CDR3 covers 16 residues. The CDR3 loop reads CSARYSGQGARYEQYF. CDR3 bases: TGCAGTGCTAGATACTCGGGACAGGGGGCTAGGTACGAGCAGTACTTC.

To note about this clonotype: Germline and junction disagree at one end, which may indicate a read error. The chain carries TRBV6-5 and TRBJ2-2; the match to TRBD1 covers 12 bases. This CDR3 comprises 16 residues. Germline V gene data show CDR1 as MNHEY and CDR2 as SVGAGI. CDR3 nucleotide sequence: TGTGCCAGCAGTTACAGAGGGACAGGGGGCAGCGGGGAGCTGTCTTTT. It translates to CASSYRGTGGSGELSF.

The chain is built from TRBV28 and TRBJ2-7; unclear D gene. V was clipped by 5 bases and J by 1 base, with 15 bases between them. This CDR3 is built from 15 residues. CDR1 is MDHEN and CDR2 is SYDVKM in the germline V gene. For the CDR3, the DNA is TGTGCCAGCAGTCCACCCTCCGCCGGGTCCTACGAGCAGTACTTC. Protein: CASSPPSAGSYEQYF.

The rearrangement links TRBV29-1 to TRBJ2-7; the D gene is possibly TRBD2 (5 bases). CDR3 length: 15 amino acids. Trimming removed 4 bases at V and 3 bases at J, with 19 bases between. CDR1 SQVTM and CDR2 ANQGSEA come from the germline V gene. CDR3 loop: CSVGSRGVGLYEQYF. The CDR3 DNA reads as TGCAGCGTTGGAAGCCGGGGTGTAGGACTCTACGAGCAGTACTTC.

The chain is built from TRBV28 and TRBJ1-2; 10 nucleotides match TRBD1. This CDR3 contains 14 residues. Germline CDR1 MDHEN, CDR2 SYDVKM. V was clipped by 6 bases and J by 4 bases; unmatched bases: 5. The CDR3 DNA reads TGTGCCAGCAGGGGGACAGGGGCTGGCTATGGCTACACCTTC. Residues: CASRGTGAGYGYTF.

This clonotype has a single count. The rearrangement joins TRBV27 to TRBJ2-1; D is unresolved. With 7 bases removed from V and 5 bases from J, the gap between germline ends came to 12 bases. CDR1 and CDR2 (germline): MNHEY, SMNVEV (reference sequence). This CDR3 is 13 amino acids long. CDR3 amino acids: CASKARGHNEQFF. CDR3 DNA sequence: TGTGCCAGCAAGGCGCGAGGCCACAATGAGCAGTTCTTC.

This clonotype was observed a handful of times. The chain joins TRBV6-1 to TRBJ1-5; the D gene is possibly TRBD1 (5 bases). CDR1 MNHNS and CDR2 SASEGT come from the germline V gene. The V gene lost 6 bases and the J gene lost 1 base, with 7 bases spanning the gap. The CDR3 loop spans 13 amino acids. In DNA, the CDR3 is TGTGCCAGCAGGGGGGGGAGCAATCAGCCCCAGCATTTT. Its protein product is CASRGGSNQPQHF.

This chain joins TRBV12-3 or TRBV12-4 and TRBJ1-1; D gene ambiguous. CDR3 length: 14 amino acids. V was cut by 3 bases and J by 3 bases, with 11 bases left in between. CDR3 sequence: CASSFGEVYTEAFF. DNA for the CDR3: TGTGCCAGCAGTTTTGGGGAGGTCTACACTGAAGCTTTCTTT.

The V call is TRBV2, the J call TRBJ1-2; 8 bases agree with TRBD1. The CDR3 runs 15 residues. With 7 bases clipped from V and 0 bases from J, the junction kept 7 bases outside the gene matches. In germline, CDR1 is SNHLY, CDR2 FYNNEI. This chain's CDR3 is CASTLQGGANYGYTF. As DNA, the CDR3 is TGTGCCAGCACGTTACAGGGGGGAGCTAACTATGGCTACACCTTC.

The chain has TRBV7-3 and TRBJ1-1; D is undetermined. The CDR3 extends over 13 amino acids. V lost 2 bases and J lost 0, with 4 bases in between. Per germline, CDR1 SGHTA and CDR2 FQGTGA. The chain's CDR3 is CASSLPVNTEAFF. CDR3 DNA sequence: TGTGCCAGCAGCTTACCGGTGAACACTGAAGCTTTCTTT.

This clonotype is categorized as medium-sized. The rearrangement joins TRBV27 to TRBJ1-1, with TRBD1 identical over 7 bases. J gave up 1 base and V 6 bases, and 14 bases lay outside the gene matches. The germline V gene has CDR1 MNHEY and CDR2 SMNVEV (reference sequence). This CDR3 is 17 amino acids long. DNA for the CDR3: TGTGCCAGCAGCTCTCTTGGGAGGGGGCGCGGGAACACTGAAGCTTTCTTT. Amino acid sequence: CASSSLGRGRGNTEAFF.

There are a few counts of this clonotype. V is TRBV5-1 and J is TRBJ2-5; D is undetermined. The V gene lost 0 bases and the J gene lost 1 base, with 7 bases spanning the gap. The V gene's germline CDR1 is SGHRS and CDR2 YFSETQ. CDR3 length: 14 residues. The CDR3, as DNA: TGCGCCAGCAGCTTGGGAGGTAGCCAAGAGACCCAGTACTTC. Its protein is CASSLGGSQETQYF.

This clonotype showed up just a few times. This chain links TRBV20-1 with TRBJ2-3; unclear D gene. The CDR3 spans 15 residues. Trimming took off 1 base at V and 0 bases at J, with 11 bases between the two ends. In germline, CDR1 is DFQATT, CDR2 SNEGSKA (reference sequence). The DNA of the CDR3 is TGCAGTGCTAGAGGGCCTGAACCTAGCACAGATACGCAGTATTTT. Translated, it gives CSARGPEPSTDTQYF.

This rearrangement joins TRBV20-1 to TRBJ2-3; maybe TRBD2 (5 bases). The CDR3 is 12 amino acids. CDR1 DFQATT and CDR2 SNEGSKA come from the germline V gene (reference sequence). The V and J ends lost 3 bases and 1 base respectively, with 5 bases between them. DNA for the CDR3: TGCAGTGCTAGCGGGGGCACAGATACGCAGTATTTT. Its translation is CSASGGTDTQYF.

The sample holds a few counts of this clonotype. The J gene is TRBJ2-5, the V gene TRBV2; 10 nucleotides agree with TRBD2. The J segment lost 6 bases and the V segment lost 5 bases, leaving 6 bases of the junction unmatched. This CDR3 is built from 14 residues. Germline values: CDR1 SNHLY, CDR2 FYNNEI. The CDR3 here is CASSPGLASKTQYF. CDR3 bases: TGTGCCAGCAGTCCGGGACTAGCGTCCAAGACCCAGTACTTC.